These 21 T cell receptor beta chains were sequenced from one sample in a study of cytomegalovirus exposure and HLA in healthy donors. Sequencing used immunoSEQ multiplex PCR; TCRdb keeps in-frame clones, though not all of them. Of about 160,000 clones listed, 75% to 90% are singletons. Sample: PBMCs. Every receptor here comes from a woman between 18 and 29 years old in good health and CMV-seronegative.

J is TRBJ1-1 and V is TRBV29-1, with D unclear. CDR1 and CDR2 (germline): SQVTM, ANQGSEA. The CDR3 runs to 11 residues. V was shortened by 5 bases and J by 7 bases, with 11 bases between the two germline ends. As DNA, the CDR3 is TGCAGCGTTTGCAACGAGGTTGAAGCTTTCTTT. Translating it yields CSVCNEVEAFF.

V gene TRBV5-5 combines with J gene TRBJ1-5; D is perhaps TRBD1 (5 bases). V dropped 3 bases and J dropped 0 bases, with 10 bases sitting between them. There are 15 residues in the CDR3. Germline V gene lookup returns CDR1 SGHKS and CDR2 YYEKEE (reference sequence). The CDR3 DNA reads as TGTGCCAGCAGCTCGACAGTCAATAGCAATCAGCCCCAGCATTTT. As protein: CASSSTVNSNQPQHF.

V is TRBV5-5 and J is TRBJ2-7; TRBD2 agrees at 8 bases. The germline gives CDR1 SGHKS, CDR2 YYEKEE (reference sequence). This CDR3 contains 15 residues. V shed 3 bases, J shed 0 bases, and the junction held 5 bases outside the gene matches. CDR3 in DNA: TGTGCCAGCAGCTCCTTAGCGGGATTCTCCTACGAGCAGTACTTC. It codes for CASSSLAGFSYEQYF.

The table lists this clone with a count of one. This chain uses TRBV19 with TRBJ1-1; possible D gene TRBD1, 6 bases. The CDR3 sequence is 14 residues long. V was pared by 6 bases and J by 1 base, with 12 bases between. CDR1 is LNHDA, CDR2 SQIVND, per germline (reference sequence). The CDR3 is CASRPRTANTEAFF. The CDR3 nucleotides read TGTGCCAGTAGACCCCGGACAGCGAACACTGAAGCTTTCTTT.

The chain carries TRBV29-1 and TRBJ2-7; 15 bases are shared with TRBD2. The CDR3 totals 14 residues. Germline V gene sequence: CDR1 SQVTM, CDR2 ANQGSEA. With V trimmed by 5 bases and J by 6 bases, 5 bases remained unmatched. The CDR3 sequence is CSVSGLAGGTEQYF. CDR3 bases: TGCAGCGTTTCCGGACTAGCGGGAGGGACCGAGCAGTACTTC.

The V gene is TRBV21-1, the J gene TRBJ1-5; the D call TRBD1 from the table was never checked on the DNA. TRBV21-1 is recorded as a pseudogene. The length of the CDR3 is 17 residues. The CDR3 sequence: CASRLHPGTGLNQPQHF. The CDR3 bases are TGTGCCAGCAGATTACACCCCGGGACAGGGTTAAATCAGCCCCAGCATTTT.

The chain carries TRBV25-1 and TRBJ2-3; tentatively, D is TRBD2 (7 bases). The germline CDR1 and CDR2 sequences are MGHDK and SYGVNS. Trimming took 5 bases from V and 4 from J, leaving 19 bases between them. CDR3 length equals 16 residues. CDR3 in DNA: TGTGCCAGCAGTCCCACATCGACGGGGGGCGCAGATACGCAGTATTTT. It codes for CASSPTSTGGADTQYF.

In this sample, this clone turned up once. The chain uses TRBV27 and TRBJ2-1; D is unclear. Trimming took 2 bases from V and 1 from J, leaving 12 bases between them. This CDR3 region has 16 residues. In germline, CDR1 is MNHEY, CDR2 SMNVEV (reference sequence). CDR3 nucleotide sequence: TGTGCCAGCAGTTTAAATCCTTTAGTTTCCTACAATGAGCAGTTCTTC. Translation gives CASSLNPLVSYNEQFF.

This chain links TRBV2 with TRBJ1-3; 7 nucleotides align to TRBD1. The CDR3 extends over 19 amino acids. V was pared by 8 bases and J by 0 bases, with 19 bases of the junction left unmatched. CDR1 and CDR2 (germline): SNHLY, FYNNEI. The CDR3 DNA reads TGTGCCAGCCTCCCAGGGGGGACCGGGACTGAGCTCTCTGGAAACACCATATATTTT. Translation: CASLPGGTGTELSGNTIYF.

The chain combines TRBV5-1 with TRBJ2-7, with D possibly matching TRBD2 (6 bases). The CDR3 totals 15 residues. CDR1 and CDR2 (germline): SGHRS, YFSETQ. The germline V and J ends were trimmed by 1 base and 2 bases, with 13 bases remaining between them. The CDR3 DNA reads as TGCGCCAGCAGCTTGTCGTGGGGGGTTACCTACGAGCAGTACTTC. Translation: CASSLSWGVTYEQYF.

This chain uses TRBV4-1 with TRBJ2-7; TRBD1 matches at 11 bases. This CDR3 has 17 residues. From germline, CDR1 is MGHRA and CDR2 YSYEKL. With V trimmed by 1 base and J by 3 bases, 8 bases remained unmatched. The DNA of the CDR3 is TGCGCCAGCAGCCAAGCCCTGAGGACAGGGGGCTTCTACGAGCAGTACTTC. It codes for CASSQALRTGGFYEQYF.

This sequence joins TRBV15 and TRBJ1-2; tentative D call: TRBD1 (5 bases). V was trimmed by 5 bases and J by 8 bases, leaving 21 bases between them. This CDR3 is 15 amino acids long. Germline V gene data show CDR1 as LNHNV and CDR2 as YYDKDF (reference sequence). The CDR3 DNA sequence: TGTGCCACCAGCGGGCTACGGGGCGGGGGATCCGGCTACACCTTC. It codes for CATSGLRGGGSGYTF.

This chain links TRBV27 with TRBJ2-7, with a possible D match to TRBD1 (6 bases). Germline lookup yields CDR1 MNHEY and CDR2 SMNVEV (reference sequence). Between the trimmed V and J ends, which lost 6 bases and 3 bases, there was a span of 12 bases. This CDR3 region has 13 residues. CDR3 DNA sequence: TGTGCCAGCAGCCCTAGGACAGACTACGAGCAGTACTTC. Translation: CASSPRTDYEQYF.

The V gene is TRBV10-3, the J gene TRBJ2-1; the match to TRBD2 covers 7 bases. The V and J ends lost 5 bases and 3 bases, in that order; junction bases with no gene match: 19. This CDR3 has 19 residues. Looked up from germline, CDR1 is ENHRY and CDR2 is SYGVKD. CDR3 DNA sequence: TGTGCCATCAGTTCCCTTTCGGTGGCTAGCGGAACACTCTACAATGAGCAGTTCTTC. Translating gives CAISSLSVASGTLYNEQFF.

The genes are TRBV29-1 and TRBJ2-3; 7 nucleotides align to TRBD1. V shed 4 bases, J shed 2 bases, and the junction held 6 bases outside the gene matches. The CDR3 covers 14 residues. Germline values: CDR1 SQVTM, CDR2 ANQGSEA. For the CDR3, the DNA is TGCAGCGTTGCTACAGGGGTCGACACAGATACGCAGTATTTT. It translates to CSVATGVDTDTQYF.

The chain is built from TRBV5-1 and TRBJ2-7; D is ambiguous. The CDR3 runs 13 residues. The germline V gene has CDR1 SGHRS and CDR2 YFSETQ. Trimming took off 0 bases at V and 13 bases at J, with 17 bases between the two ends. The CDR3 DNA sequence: TGCGCCAGCAGCTTGGAAGTTGCAGGCCGTACCTACTTC. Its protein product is CASSLEVAGRTYF. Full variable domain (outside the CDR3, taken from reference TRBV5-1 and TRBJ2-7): KAGVTQTPRYLIKTRGQQVTLSCSPISGHRSVSWYQQTPGQGLQFLFEYFSETQRNKGNFPGRFSGRQFSNSRSEMNVSTLELGDSALYLCASSLEVAGRTYFGPGTRLTVT.

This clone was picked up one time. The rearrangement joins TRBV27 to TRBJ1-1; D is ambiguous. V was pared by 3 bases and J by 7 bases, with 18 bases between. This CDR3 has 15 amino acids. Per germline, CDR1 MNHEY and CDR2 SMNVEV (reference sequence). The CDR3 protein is CASSFRLGSRREAFF. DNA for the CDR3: TGTGCCAGCAGTTTCCGTCTTGGTTCGCGGCGTGAAGCTTTCTTT.

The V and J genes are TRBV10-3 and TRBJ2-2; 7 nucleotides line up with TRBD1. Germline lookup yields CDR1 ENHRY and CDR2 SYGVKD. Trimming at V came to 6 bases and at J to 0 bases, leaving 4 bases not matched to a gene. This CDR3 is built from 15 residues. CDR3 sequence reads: CAISGTDANTGELFF. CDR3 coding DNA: TGTGCCATCAGCGGGACAGACGCGAACACCGGGGAGCTGTTTTTT.

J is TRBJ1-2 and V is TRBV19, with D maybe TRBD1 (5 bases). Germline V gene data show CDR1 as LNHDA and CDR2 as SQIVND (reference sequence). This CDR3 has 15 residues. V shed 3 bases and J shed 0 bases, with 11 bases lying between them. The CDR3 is CASSIGRGANYGYTF. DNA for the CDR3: TGTGCCAGTAGTATTGGTCGGGGGGCTAACTATGGCTACACCTTC.

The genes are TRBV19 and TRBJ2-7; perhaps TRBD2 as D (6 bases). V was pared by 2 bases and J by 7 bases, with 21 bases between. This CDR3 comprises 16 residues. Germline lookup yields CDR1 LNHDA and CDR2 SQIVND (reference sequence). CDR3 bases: TGTGCCAGTAGTATACAATATCGGGACTCCGTCTGGGAGCAGTACTTC. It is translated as CASSIQYRDSVWEQYF.

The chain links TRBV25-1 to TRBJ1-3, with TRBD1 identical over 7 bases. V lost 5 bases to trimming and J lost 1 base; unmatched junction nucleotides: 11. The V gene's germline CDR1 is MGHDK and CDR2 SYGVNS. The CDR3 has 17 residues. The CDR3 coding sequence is TGTGCCAGCAGTCCACGCAAGGGGGCAGGGTCTGGAAACACCATATATTTT. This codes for CASSPRKGAGSGNTIYF.